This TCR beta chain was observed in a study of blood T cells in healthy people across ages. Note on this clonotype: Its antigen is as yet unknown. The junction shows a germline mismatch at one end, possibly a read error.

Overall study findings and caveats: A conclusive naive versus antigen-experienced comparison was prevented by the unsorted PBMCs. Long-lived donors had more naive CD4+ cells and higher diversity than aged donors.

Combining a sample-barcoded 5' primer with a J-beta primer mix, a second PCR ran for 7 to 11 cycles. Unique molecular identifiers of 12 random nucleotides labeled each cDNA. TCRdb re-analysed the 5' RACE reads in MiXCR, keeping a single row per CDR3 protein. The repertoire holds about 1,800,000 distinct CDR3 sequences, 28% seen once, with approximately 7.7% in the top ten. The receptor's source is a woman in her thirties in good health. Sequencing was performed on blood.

The CDR3 DNA is TGTGCCAACTCACCGGGACAGGGTATGGATGAGCAGTTCTTC. The encoded protein is CANSPGQGMDEQFF. This chain connects TRBV18 to TRBJ2-1; TRBD1 matches 9 bases. The CDR3 contains 14 residues. Germline V gene sequence: CDR1 KGHSH, CDR2 LQKENI.